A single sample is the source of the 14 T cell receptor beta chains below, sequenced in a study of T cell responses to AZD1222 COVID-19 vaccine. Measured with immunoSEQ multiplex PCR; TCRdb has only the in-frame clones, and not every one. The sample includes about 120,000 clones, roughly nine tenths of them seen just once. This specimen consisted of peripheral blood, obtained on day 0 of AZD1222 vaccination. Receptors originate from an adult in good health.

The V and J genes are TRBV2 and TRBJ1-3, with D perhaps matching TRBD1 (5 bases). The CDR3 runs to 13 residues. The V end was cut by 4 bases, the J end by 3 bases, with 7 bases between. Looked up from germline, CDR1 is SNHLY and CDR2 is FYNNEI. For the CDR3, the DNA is TGTGCCAGCAGTGGGCAGGGTGGAAACACCATATATTTT. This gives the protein CASSGQGGNTIYF.

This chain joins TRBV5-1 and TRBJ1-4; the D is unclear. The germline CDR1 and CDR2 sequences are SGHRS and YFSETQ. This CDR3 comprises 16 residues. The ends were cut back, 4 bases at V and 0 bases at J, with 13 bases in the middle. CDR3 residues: CASSVGNTATNEKLFF. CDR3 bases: TGCGCCAGCAGCGTAGGGAACACAGCAACTAATGAAAAACTGTTTTTT.

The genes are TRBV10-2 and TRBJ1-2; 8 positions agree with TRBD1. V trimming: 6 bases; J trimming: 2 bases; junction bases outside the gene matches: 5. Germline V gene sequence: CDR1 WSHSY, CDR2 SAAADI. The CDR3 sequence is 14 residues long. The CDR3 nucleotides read TGCGCCAGCAGCTATAGGACAGGGAACTATGGCTACACCTTC. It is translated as CASSYRTGNYGYTF.

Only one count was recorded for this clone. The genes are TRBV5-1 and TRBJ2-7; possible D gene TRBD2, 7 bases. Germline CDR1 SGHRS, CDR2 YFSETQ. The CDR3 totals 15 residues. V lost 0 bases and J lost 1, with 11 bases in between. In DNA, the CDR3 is TGCGCCAGCAGCTTGGACGGGGGGCCTTCCTACGAGCAGTACTTC. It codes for CASSLDGGPSYEQYF.

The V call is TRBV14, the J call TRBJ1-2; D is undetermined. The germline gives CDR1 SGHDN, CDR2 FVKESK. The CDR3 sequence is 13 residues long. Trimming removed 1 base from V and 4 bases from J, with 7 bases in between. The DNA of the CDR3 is TGTGCCAGCAGCCAAGGTCGAGTCTATGGCTACACCTTC. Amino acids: CASSQGRVYGYTF.

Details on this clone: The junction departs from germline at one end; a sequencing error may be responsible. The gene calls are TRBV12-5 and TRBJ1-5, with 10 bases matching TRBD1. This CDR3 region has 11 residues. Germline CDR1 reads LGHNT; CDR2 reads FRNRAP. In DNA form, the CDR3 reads TGTGCTAGTGGTTATCCGGGACAGGGGTATTTT. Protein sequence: CASGYPGQGYF. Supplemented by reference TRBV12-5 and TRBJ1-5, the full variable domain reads DARVTQTPRHKVTEMGQEVTMRCQPILGHNTVFWYRQTMMQGLELLAYFRNRAPLDDSGMPKDRFSAEMPDATLATLKIQPSEPRDSAVYFCASGYPGQGYFGDGTRLSIL.

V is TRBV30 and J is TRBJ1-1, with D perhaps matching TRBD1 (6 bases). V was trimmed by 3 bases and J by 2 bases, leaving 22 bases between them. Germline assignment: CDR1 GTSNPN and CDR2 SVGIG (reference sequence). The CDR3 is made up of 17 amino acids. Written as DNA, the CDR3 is TGTGCCTGGAGCGCGAAAGCTGGGACACCAGTTAACACTGAAGCTTTCTTT. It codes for CAWSAKAGTPVNTEAFF.

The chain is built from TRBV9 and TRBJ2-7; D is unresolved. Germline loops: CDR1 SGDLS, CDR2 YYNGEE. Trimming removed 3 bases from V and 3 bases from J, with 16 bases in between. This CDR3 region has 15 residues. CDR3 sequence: CASSASMDTFYEQYF. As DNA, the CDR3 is TGTGCCAGCAGCGCCTCAATGGATACCTTCTACGAGCAGTACTTC.

CDR3 protein: CASSPGTGLGTEAFF. The DNA of the CDR3 is TGTGCCAGCAGTCCCGGGACAGGGTTGGGTACTGAAGCTTTCTTT. The chain is built from TRBV27 and TRBJ1-1; TRBD1 agrees at 9 bases. J was trimmed by 5 bases and V by 5 bases; bases with no gene match: 9. Germline V gene lookup returns CDR1 MNHEY and CDR2 SMNVEV (reference sequence). The CDR3 is 15 amino acids.

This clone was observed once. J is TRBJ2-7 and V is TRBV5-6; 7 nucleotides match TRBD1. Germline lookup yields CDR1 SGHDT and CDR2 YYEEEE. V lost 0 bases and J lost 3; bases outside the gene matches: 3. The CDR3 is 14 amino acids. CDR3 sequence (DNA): TGTGCCAGCAGCTTGGGGTCAGGGGGCTACGAGCAGTACTTC. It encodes CASSLGSGGYEQYF.

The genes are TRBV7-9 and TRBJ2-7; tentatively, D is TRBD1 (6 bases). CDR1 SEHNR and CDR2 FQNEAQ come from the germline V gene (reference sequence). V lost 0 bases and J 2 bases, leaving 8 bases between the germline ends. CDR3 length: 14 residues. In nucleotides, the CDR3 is TGTGCCAGCAGCTTAGCAGGGGGACCCTACGAGCAGTACTTC. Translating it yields CASSLAGGPYEQYF.

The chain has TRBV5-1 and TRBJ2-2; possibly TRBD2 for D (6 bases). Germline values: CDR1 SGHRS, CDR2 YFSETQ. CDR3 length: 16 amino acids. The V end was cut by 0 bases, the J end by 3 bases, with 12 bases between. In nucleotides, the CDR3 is TGCGCCAGCAGCTTGGGGACGGACTATTACACCGGGGAGCTGTTTTTT. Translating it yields CASSLGTDYYTGELFF.

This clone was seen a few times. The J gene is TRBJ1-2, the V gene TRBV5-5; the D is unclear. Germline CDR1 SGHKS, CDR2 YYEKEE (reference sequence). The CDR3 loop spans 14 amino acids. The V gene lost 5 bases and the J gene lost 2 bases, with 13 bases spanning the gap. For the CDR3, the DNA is TGTGCCAGCAGGTCAGGCTTGACAAACTATGGCTACACCTTC. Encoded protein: CASRSGLTNYGYTF.

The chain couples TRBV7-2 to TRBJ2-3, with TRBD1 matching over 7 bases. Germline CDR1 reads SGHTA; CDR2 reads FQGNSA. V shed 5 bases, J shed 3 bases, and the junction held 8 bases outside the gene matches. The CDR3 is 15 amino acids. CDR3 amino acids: CASSTQARGTDTQYF. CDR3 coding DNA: TGTGCCAGCAGCACACAAGCCAGGGGGACAGATACGCAGTATTTT.